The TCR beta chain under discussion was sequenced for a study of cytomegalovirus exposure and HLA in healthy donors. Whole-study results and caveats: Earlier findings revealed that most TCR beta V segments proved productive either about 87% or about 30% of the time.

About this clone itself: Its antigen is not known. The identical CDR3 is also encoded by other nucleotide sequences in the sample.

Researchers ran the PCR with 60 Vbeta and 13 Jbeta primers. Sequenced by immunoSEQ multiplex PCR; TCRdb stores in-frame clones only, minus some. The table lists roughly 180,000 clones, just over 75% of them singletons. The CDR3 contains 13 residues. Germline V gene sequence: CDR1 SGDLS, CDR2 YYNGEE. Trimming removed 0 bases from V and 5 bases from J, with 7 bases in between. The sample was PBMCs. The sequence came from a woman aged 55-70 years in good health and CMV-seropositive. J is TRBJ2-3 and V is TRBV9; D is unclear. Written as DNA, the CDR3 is TGTGCCAGCAGCGTAGAAATAGAAGATACGCAGTATTTT. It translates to CASSVEIEDTQYF.